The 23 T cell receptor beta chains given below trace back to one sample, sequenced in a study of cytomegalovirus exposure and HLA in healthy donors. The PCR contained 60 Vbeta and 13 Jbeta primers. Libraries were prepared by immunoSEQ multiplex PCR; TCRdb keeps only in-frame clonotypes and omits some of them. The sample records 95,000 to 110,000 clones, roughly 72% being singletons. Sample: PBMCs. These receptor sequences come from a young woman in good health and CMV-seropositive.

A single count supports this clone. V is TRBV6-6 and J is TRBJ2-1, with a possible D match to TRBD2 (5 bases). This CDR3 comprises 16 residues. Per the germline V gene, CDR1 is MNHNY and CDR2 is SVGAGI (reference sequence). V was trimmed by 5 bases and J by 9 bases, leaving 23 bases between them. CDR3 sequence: CASSLGYRGSYGEQFF. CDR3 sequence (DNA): TGTGCCAGCAGTCTTGGGTATCGGGGATCCTACGGTGAGCAGTTCTTC.

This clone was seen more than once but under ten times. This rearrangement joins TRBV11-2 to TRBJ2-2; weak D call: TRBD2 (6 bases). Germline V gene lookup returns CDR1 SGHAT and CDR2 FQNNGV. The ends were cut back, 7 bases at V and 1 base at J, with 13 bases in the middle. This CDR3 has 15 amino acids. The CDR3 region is CASTKGLLNTGELFF. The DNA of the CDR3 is TGTGCCAGCACCAAGGGACTCCTGAACACCGGGGAGCTGTTTTTT.

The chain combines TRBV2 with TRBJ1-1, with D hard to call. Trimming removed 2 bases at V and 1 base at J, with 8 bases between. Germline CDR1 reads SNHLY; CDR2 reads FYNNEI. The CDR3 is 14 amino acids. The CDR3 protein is CASSESTGNTEAFF. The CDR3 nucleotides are TGTGCCAGCAGTGAATCTACCGGGAACACTGAAGCTTTCTTT. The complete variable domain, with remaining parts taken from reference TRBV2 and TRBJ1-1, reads EPEVTQTPSHQVTQMGQEVILRCVPISNHLYFYWYRQILGQKVEFLVSFYNNEISEKSEIFDDQFSVERPDGSNFTLKIRSTKLEDSAMYFCASSESTGNTEAFFGQGTRLTVV.

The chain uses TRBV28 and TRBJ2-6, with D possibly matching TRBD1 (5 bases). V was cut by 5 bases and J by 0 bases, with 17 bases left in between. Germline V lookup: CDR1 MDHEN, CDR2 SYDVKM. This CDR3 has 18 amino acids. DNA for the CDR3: TGTGCCAGCAGTACATACAGGTCAACCCGCTCTGGGGCCAACGTCCTGACTTTC. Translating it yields CASSTYRSTRSGANVLTF.

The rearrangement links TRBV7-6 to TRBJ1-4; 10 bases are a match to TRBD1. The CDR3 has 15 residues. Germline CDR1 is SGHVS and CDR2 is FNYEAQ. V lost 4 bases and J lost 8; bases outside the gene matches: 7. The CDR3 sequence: CASSSPGQGNEKLFF. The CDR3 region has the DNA TGTGCCAGCAGCTCCCCGGGACAGGGGAACGAAAAACTGTTTTTT. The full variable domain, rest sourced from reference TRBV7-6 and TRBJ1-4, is GAGVSQSPRYKVTKRGQDVALRCDPISGHVSLYWYRQALGQGPEFLTYFNYEAQQDKSGLPNDRFSAERPEGSISTLTIQRTEQRDSAMYRCASSSPGQGNEKLFFGSGTQLSVL.

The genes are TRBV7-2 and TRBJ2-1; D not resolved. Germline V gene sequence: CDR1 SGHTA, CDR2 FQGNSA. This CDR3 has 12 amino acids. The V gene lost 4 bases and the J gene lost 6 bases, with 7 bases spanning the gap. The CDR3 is CASSYYGNEQFF. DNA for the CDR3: TGTGCCAGCAGCTATTACGGCAATGAGCAGTTCTTC. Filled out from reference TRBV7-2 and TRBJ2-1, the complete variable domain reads GAGVSQSPSNKVTEKGKDVELRCDPISGHTALYWYRQSLGQGLEFLIYFQGNSAPDKSGLPSDRFSAERTGGSVSTLTIQRTQQEDSAVYLCASSYYGNEQFFGPGTRLTVL.

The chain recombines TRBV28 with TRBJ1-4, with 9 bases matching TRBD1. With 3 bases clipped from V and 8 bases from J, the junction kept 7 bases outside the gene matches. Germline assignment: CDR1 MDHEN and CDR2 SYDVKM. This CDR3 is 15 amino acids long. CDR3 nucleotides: TGTGCCAGCAGTTTGCCCACAGGGGGCCGGGAAAAACTGTTTTTT. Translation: CASSLPTGGREKLFF.

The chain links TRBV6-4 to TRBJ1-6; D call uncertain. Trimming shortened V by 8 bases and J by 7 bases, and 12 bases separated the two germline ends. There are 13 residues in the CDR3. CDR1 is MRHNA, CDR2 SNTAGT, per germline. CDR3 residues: CASSTENNSPLHF. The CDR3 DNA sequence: TGTGCCAGCTCAACAGAGAACAATTCACCCCTCCACTTT.

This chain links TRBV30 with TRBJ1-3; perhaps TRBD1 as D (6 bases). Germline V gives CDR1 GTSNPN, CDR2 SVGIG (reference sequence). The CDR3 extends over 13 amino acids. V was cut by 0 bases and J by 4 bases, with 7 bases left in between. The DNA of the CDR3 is TGTGCCTGGAGTGTTGACAGGGGAAACACCATATATTTT. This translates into CAWSVDRGNTIYF. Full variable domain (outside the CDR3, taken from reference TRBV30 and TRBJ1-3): SQTIHQWPATLVQPVGSPLSLECTVEGTSNPNLYWYRQAAGRGLQLLFYSVGIGQISSEVPQNLSASRPQDRQFILSSKKLLLSDSGFYLCAWSVDRGNTIYFGEGSWLTVV.

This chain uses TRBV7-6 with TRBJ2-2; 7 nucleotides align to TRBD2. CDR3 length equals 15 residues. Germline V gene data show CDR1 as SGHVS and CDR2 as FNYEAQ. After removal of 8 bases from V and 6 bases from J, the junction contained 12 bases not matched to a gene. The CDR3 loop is CASSLTGTTSGELFF. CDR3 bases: TGTGCCAGCTCTCTGACTGGGACTACTTCCGGGGAGCTGTTTTTT.

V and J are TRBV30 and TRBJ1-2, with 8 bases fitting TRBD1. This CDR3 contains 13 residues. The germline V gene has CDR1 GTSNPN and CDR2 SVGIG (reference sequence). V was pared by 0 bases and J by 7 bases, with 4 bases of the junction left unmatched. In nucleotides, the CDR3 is TGTGCCTGGAGTGTGTTCGACAGGGGTGGCTACACCTTC. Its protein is CAWSVFDRGGYTF.

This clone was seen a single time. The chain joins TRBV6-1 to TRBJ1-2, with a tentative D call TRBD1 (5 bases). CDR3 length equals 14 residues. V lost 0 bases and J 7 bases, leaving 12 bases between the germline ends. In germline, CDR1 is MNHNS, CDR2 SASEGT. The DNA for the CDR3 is TGTGCCAGCAGTGAAGCGCCAGGGCTCGGTGGCTACACCTTC. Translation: CASSEAPGLGGYTF.

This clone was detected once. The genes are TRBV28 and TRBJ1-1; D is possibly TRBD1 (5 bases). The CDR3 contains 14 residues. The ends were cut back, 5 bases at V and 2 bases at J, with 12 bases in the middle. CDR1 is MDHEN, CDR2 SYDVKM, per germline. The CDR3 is CASSGQGYNTEAFF. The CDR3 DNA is TGTGCCAGCAGTGGACAAGGATACAACACTGAAGCTTTCTTT. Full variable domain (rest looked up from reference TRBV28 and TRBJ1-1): DVKVTQSSRYLVKRTGEKVFLECVQDMDHENMFWYRQDPGLGLRLIYFSYDVKMKEKGDIPEGYSVSREKKERFSLILESASTNQTSMYLCASSGQGYNTEAFFGQGTRLTVV.

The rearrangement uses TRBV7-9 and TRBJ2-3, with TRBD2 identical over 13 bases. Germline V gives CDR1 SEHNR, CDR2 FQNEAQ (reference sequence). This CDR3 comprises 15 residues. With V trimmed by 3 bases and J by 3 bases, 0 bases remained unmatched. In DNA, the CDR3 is TGTGCCAGCAGCTTGACTAGCGGGAGGACAGATACGCAGTATTTT. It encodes CASSLTSGRTDTQYF.

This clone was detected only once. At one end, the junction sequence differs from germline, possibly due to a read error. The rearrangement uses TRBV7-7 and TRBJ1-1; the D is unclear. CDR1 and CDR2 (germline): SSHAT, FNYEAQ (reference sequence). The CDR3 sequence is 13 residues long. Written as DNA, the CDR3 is TGTGCTAGCAGCCTCGAGCGGAACACTGAAGCTTTCTTT. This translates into CASSLERNTEAFF.

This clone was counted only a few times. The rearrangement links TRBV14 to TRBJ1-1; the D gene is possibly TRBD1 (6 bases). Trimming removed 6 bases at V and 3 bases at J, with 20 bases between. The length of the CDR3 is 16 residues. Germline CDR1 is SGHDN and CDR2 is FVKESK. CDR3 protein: CASRRGRGESDTEAFF. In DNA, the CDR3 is TGTGCCAGCAGGAGGGGCAGGGGCGAATCTGACACTGAAGCTTTCTTT.

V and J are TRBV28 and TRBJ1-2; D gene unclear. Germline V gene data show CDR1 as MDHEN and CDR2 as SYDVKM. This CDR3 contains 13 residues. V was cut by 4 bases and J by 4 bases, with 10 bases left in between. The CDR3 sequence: CASSYSASYGYTF. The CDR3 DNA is TGTGCCAGCAGTTATTCCGCCAGCTATGGCTACACCTTC.

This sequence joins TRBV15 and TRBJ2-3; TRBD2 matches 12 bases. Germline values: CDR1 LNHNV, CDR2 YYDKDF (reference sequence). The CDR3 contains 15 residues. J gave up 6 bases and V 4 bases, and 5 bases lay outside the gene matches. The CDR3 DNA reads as TGTGCCACCAGCAATACCGGGACTAGCGGGGATACGCAGTATTTT. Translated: CATSNTGTSGDTQYF.

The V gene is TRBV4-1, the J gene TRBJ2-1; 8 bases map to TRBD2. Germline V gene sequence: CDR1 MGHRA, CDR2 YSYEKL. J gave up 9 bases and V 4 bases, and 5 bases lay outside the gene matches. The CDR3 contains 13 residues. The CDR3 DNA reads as TGCGCCAGCAGCCCCGGGACTAGGGCTGAGCAGTTCTTC. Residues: CASSPGTRAEQFF.

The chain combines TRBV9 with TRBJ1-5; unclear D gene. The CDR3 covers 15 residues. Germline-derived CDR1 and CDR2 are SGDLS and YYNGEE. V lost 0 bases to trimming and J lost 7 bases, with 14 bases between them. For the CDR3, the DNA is TGTGCCAGCAGCGTAGGATTCGGCGGGATCCAGCCCCAGCATTTT. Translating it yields CASSVGFGGIQPQHF.

Written as DNA, the CDR3 is TGTGCCAGCAGCTTAGTTGCTAGCGGGGACAATGAGCAGTTCTTC. The encoded protein is CASSLVASGDNEQFF. The chain is built from TRBV7-8 and TRBJ2-1; 9 positions match TRBD2. CDR1 is SGHVS, CDR2 FQNEAQ, per germline. With 1 base clipped from V and 5 bases from J, the junction kept 3 bases outside the gene matches. The CDR3 is made up of 15 amino acids.

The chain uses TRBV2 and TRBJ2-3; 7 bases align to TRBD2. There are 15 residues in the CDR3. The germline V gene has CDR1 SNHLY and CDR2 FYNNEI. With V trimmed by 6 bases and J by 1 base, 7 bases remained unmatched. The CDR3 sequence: CASRLLASRTDTQYF. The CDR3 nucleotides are TGTGCCAGCAGGTTACTAGCGTCTCGCACAGATACGCAGTATTTT.

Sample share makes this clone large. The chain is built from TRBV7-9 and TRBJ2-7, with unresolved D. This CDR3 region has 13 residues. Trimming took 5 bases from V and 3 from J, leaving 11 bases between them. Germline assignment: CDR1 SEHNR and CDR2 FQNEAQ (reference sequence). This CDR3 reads CASSPQSDYEQYF. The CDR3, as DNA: TGTGCCAGCAGCCCACAGTCAGACTACGAGCAGTACTTC.